Below are 4 T cell receptor beta chains sequenced from a single sample in a study of beta chain features in type 1 diabetes. Their recognized antigens are unknown. Reverse transcription of all isolated RNA meant that expressed TCRB transcripts were sequenced. Some clones are missing from TCRdb's copy, which holds only in-frame ones; the method was immunoSEQ multiplex PCR. The sample has approximately 600,000 clones; roughly an eighth are singletons. Study-level points and caveats: Within each of all four CD4+ subsets, Type 1 diabetes patients had TCRB CDR3s that were moderately but significantly shorter.

The sample was naive CD4+ T cells from blood. The receptors come from a man aged 30 to 39 with type 1 diabetes.

Only a few counts were recorded for this clone. The V call is TRBV7-2, the J call TRBJ2-6; D call uncertain. This CDR3 contains 15 residues. V was clipped by 5 bases and J by 0 bases, with 8 bases between them. Germline CDR1 and CDR2: SGHTA and FQGNSA. The CDR3 loop is CASSRGPSGANVLTF. Here the CDR3 DNA reads TGTGCCAGCAGCCGAGGACCCTCTGGGGCCAACGTCCTGACTTTC.

This clone was seen only a few times. J is TRBJ2-5 and V is TRBV11-2, with D perhaps TRBD1 (6 bases). Germline-derived CDR1 and CDR2 are SGHAT and FQNNGV. The CDR3 spans 13 residues. V dropped 3 bases and J dropped 4 bases, with 9 bases sitting between them. This chain's CDR3 is CASSFNRAETQYF. In DNA, the CDR3 is TGTGCCAGCAGCTTCAACAGGGCAGAGACCCAGTACTTC.

The CDR3 coding sequence is TGTGCCAGCAGCTGGGGAGGGACTAGCCGATCCTACAATGAGCAGTTCTTC. It encodes CASSWGGTSRSYNEQFF. V gene TRBV11-2 combines with J gene TRBJ2-1; 9 positions match TRBD2. Germline values: CDR1 SGHAT, CDR2 FQNNGV. After removal of 4 bases from V and 1 base from J, the junction contained 8 bases not matched to a gene. The CDR3 is made up of 17 amino acids.

This clone showed up just a few times. The chain joins TRBV19 to TRBJ2-3; 9 nucleotides agree with TRBD2. This CDR3 comprises 15 residues. Germline CDR1 is LNHDA and CDR2 is SQIVND (reference sequence). The junction had 3 bases not matched to a gene; V was cut back by 3 bases and J by 2 bases. DNA of the CDR3: TGTGCCAGTAGTATTATAGCGGGGGACACAGATACGCAGTATTTT. Its translation: CASSIIAGDTDTQYF.